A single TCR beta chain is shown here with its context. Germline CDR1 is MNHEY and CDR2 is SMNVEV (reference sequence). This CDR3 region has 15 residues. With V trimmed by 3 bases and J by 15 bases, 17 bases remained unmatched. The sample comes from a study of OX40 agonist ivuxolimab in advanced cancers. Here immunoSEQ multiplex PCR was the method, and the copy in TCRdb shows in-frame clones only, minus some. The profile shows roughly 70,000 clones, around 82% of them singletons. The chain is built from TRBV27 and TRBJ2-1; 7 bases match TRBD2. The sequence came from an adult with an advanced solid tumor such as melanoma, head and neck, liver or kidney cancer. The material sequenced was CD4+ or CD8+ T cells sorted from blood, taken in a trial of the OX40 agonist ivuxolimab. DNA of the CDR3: TGTGCCAGCAGTTTTGGCAGTGCGGGGGTACCAGTTCCGTTCTTC. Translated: CASSFGSAGVPVPFF.